This T cell receptor (beta chain) was sequenced for a study of CD4+ T cells in melanoma. This CDR3 comprises 15 residues. J was trimmed by 5 bases and V by 4 bases; bases with no gene match: 9. Germline values: CDR1 SGDLS, CDR2 YYNGEE. The repertoire was sequenced with immunoSEQ multiplex PCR; TCRdb's copy has only in-frame clones and lacks some. Of fewer than 5,000 clones in the sample, under 75% were seen once. The chain recombines TRBV9 with TRBJ2-5, with 9 bases that match TRBD1. This clonotype originated in a human donor with melanoma. Sequencing used cells from a culture (not recorded whether cultured in vitro). The CDR3 spells CASSTRTGARETQYF. In nucleotides, the CDR3 is TGTGCCAGCAGCACCCGGACAGGGGCAAGGGAGACCCAGTACTTC.